The sample holds one count of the clone carrying this T cell receptor beta chain. Its cognate antigen is unknown. Assay: immunoSEQ multiplex PCR; the TCRdb copy retains only in-frame clones and omits some. The data show approximately 100,000 clones, with 90% to 95% seen just once and approximately 4.5% held by the top ten. Germline CDR1 is MNHNS and CDR2 is SASEGT. V was clipped by 3 bases and J by 3 bases, with 14 bases between them. The CDR3 has 15 amino acids. The sample is drawn from a study of T cell responses to AZD1222 COVID-19 vaccine. The study's findings and limits: Regions 160-218 and 743-854 held dominance among vaccine-associated CD4 TCRs, which spanned spike.

Sequenced here: peripheral blood, sampled on day 0 of AZD1222 vaccination. The TCR originated in an adult in good health. V and J are TRBV6-1 and TRBJ1-1, with D perhaps matching TRBD1 (6 bases). This CDR3 reads CASSDRDTRYTEAFF. DNA of the CDR3: TGTGCCAGCAGTGACCGGGACACGAGATACACTGAAGCTTTCTTT.